The source of this T cell receptor beta chain is a study of T-cell memory formation after mild COVID-19. Study-wide results and limits: A second wave expanding day 15 to 37 was CD4+-biased; contracting clones were balanced.

Using constant-segment primers, 5'RACE produced TCR alpha and TCR beta cDNA libraries carrying sample barcodes and UMIs. Using its own MiXCR run on the 5' RACE reads, TCRdb lists one record per CDR3 protein. The data contain around 390,000 distinct CDR3 sequences, 16% of them singletons. CDR1 is SGHRS and CDR2 is YFSETQ in the germline V gene. The germline V and J ends were trimmed by 4 bases and 1 base, with 10 bases remaining between them. This CDR3 has 14 amino acids. Remarks on this clonotype: Its antigen remains unknown.

The receptor was isolated from a man younger than 35 who had mild COVID-19 (a few samples of this study predate the infection). Cell type and time point are not known. The V gene is TRBV5-1, the J gene TRBJ2-3; possible D gene TRBD1, 5 bases. Sequencing was carried out using PBMCs or a T cell subset sorted from them (not recorded which). The chain's CDR3 is CASSRQSGTDTQYF. As DNA, the CDR3 is TGCGCCAGCAGCCGACAGAGTGGCACAGATACGCAGTATTTT.